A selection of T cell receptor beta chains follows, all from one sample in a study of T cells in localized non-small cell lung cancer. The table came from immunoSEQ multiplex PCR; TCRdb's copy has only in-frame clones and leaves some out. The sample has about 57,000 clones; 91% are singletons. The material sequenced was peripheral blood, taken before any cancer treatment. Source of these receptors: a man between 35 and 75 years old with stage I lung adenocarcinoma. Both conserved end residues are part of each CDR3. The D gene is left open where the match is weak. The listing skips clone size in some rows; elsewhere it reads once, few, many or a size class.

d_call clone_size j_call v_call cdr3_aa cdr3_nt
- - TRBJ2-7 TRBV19 CASSIRAATIYEQYF TGTGCCAGTAGTATCCGGGCAGCGACGATCTACGAGCAGTACTTC
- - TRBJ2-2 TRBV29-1 CSGSRGTGELFF TGCAGCGGATCGCGGGGCACCGGGGAGCTGTTTTTT
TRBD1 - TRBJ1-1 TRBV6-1 CASNRGEGEAFF TGTGCCAGCAACAGGGGAGAGGGTGAAGCTTTCTTT
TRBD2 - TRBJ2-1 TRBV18 CASSIFVTSGGGEQFF TGTGCCAGCTCGATATTCGTAACTAGCGGAGGGGGTGAGCAGTTCTTC
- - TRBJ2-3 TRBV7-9 CASSLSGSDTQYF TGTGCCAGCAGCTTATCGGGGTCCGATACGCAGTATTTT
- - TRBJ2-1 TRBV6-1 CASSENGNEQFF TGTGCCAGCAGTGAAAATGGCAATGAGCAGTTCTTC
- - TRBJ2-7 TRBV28 CASSTAGLTYEQYF TGTGCCAGCAGCACAGCCGGATTGACCTACGAGCAGTACTTC
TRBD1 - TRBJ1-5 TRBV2 CASRAGQGANQPQHF TGTGCCAGCAGAGCCGGACAGGGGGCAAATCAGCCCCAGCATTTT
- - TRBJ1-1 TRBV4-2 CASSQDQSSPTEAFF TGTGCCAGCAGCCAAGATCAGAGTTCCCCCACTGAAGCTTTCTTT
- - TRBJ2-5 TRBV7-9 CASSKAPETQYF TGTGCCAGCAGCAAAGCCCCAGAGACCCAGTACTTC
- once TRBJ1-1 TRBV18 CASSPPLGDRDTEAFF TGTGCCAGCTCACCACCTCTGGGTGATCGGGACACTGAAGCTTTCTTT
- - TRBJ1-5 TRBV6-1 CASSEAPGGGQPQHF TGTGCCAGCAGTGAAGCGCCTGGGGGAGGTCAGCCCCAGCATTTT
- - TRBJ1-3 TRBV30 CAWNVQRPGNTIYF TGTGCCTGGAATGTGCAGAGACCTGGAAACACCATATATTTT
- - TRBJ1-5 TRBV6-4 CASSEWAGSNQPQHF TGTGCCAGCAGTGAATGGGCAGGAAGCAATCAGCCCCAGCATTTT
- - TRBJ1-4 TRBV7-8 CASSVRQAHAELFF TGTGCCAGCAGCGTGCGGCAGGCACATGCAGAACTGTTTTTT
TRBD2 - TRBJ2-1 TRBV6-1 CASSEGGRGNEQFF TGTGCCAGCAGTGAGGGCGGGAGAGGTAATGAGCAGTTCTTC
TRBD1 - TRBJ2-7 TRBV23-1 CASSLLRTGKSSYEQYF TGCGCCAGCAGTCTATTACGGACAGGGAAAAGCTCCTACGAGCAGTACTTC
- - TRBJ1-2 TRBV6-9 CASSLGVNYGYTF TGTGCCAGCTCACTGGGGGTGAACTATGGCTACACCTTC
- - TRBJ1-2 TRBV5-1 CASSLVIGRDYGYTF TGCGCCAGCAGCTTGGTAATAGGGCGGGACTATGGCTACACCTTC
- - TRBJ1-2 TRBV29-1 CSGRGQSEGYTF TGCAGCGGCCGGGGTCAGTCAGAAGGCTACACCTTC
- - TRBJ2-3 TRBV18 CASSPSGSPDTQYF TGTGCCAGCTCACCGTCAGGGAGCCCAGATACGCAGTATTTT
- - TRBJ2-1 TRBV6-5 CASSYRTSLNEQFF TGTGCCAGCAGTTATCGGACTTCACTGAATGAGCAGTTCTTC
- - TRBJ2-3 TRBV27 CASSLMGGDTQYF TGTGCCAGCAGTTTAATGGGCGGAGATACGCAGTATTTT
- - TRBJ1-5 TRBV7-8 CASSFGDQPQHF TGTGCCAGCAGCTTCGGGGATCAGCCCCAGCATTTT
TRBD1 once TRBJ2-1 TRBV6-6 CASRTGGSYNEQFF TGTGCCAGCAGAACAGGGGGTTCCTACAATGAGCAGTTCTTC
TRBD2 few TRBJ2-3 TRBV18 CASSSGTSGDTQYF TGTGCCAGCTCATCAGGGACTAGCGGAGATACGCAGTATTTT
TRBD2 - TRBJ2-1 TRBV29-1 CSVERLAGGSDEQFF TGCAGCGTAGAAAGACTAGCGGGAGGTTCGGATGAGCAGTTCTTC